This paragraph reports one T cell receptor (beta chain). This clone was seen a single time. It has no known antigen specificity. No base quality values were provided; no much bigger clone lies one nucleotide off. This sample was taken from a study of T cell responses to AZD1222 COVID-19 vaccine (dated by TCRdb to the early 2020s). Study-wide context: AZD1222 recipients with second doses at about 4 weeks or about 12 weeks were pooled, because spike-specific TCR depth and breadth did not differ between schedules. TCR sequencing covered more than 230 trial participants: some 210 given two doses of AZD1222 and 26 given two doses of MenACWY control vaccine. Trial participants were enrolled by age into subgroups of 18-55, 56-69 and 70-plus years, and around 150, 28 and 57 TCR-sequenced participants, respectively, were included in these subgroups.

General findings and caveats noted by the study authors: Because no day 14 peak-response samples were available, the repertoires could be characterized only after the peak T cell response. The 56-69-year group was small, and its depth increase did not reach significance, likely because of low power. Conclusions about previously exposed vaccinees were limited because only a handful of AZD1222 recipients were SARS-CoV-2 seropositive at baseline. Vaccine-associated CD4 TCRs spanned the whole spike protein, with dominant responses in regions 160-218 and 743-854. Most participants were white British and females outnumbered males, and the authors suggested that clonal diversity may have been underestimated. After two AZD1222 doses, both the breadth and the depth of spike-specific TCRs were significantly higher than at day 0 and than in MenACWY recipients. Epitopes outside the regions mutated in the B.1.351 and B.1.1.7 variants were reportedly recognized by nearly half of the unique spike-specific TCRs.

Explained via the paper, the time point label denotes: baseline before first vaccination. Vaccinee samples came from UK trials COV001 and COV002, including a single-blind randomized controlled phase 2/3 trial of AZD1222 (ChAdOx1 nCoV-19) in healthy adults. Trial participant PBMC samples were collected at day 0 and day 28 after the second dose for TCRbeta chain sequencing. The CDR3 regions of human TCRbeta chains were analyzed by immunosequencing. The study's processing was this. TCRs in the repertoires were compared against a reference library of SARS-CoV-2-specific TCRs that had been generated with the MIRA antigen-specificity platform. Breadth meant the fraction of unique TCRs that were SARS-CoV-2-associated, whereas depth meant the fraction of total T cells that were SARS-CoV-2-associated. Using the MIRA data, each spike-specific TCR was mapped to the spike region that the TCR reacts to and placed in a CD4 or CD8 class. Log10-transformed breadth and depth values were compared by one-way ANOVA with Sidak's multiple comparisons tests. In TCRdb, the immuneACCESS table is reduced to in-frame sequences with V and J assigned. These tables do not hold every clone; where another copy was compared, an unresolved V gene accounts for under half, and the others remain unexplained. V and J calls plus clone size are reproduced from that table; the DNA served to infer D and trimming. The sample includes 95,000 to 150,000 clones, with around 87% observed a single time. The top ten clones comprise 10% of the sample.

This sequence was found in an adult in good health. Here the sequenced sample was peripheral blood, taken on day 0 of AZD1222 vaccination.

In nucleotides, the sequence is TGTGCCAGCTCAAGGACAGGGAATCCCTACGAGCAGTACTTC. Its translation reads: CASSRTGNPYEQYF. The rearranged segments are TRBV18 and TRBJ2-7; TRBD1 aligns with 8 central bases. Trimming leaves V shorter by 5 bases and J shorter by 2 bases, with the junction holding 5 bases beyond the gene matches. CDR1 is given as KGHSH and CDR2 as LQKENI, both from the germline V gene. There are 14 amino acids in the CDR3, from cysteine to phenylalanine inclusive. The DNA shown is the 42-base CDR3, in frame from base 1.